These 8 T cell receptor beta chains were all obtained from the same sample, sequenced in a study of identical twins. One entry per CDR3 protein results from TCRdb running MiXCR on the 5' RACE reads. This sample yields around 1.7 million distinct CDR3 sequences, of which less than 35% are seen a single time; approximately 0.25% belongs to the top ten. The specimen was cord blood. Source of these receptors: a newborn girl in good health.

V usage is TRBV4-1 and J usage is TRBJ2-5, with 7 bases matching TRBD1. The V and J ends lost 5 bases and 13 bases, in that order; junction bases with no gene match: 7. In germline, CDR1 is MGHRA, CDR2 YSYEKL. The CDR3 length is 11 residues. CDR3 nucleotides: TGCGCCAGCAGCTCCGGGACAGCGTGGTACTTC. It codes for CASSSGTAWYF.

This clonotype was detected a few times. The chain is built from TRBV10-3 and TRBJ1-5; 7 nucleotides align to TRBD1. The CDR3 spans 15 residues. The germline V gene has CDR1 ENHRY and CDR2 SYGVKD. V lost 2 bases and J lost 2; bases outside the gene matches: 3. CDR3 sequence: CAISEKGQGNQPQHF. CDR3 sequence (DNA): TGTGCCATCAGTGAGAAAGGACAGGGCAATCAGCCCCAGCATTTT.

The V call is TRBV29-1, the J call TRBJ2-5, with 8 bases that match TRBD1. The CDR3 has 16 residues. Germline values: CDR1 SQVTM, CDR2 ANQGSEA. With V trimmed by 1 base and J by 1 base, 8 bases remained unmatched. The CDR3, as DNA: TGCAGCGTTGAAGGAAAGGTGGGACAGGTCCAAGAGACCCAGTACTTC. Translation: CSVEGKVGQVQETQYF.

This clonotype appeared a few times. This chain joins TRBV24-1 and TRBJ2-3; 12 positions agree with TRBD1. J lost 6 bases, V lost 7 bases, and 7 bases had no gene match. The CDR3 is 15 amino acids. CDR1 KGHDR and CDR2 SFDVKD come from the germline V gene. This chain's CDR3 is CATRGGTGGDDTQYF. CDR3 DNA: TGTGCCACCAGGGGAGGGACAGGGGGCGACGATACGCAGTATTTT.

This clonotype was seen more than once but under ten times. This sequence joins TRBV29-1 and TRBJ1-4, with D unclear. The germline gives CDR1 SQVTM, CDR2 ANQGSEA. Deletions cut 5 bases from V and 3 bases from J, with 10 bases between. This CDR3 has 13 residues. CDR3 bases: TGCAGCGTTTCTGACGACCCTAATGAAAAACTGTTTTTT. Its protein is CSVSDDPNEKLFF.

The rearrangement joins TRBV7-9 to TRBJ2-7; the D is unclear. The V end lost 1 base, the J end lost 10 bases, and 8 bases lay between the germline ends. The V gene's germline CDR1 is SEHNR and CDR2 FQNEAQ (reference sequence). The CDR3 runs to 11 residues. CDR3 nucleotides: TGTGCCAGCAGCTTAGGGCCTATCCAGTACTTC. Protein sequence: CASSLGPIQYF.

This clonotype was recorded a few times. This chain joins TRBV3-1 and TRBJ1-4; D is uncertain. V lost 4 bases, J lost 4 bases, and 13 bases lay in between. The V gene's germline CDR1 is LGHDT and CDR2 YNNKEL (reference sequence). This CDR3 spans 15 amino acids. The CDR3 sequence: CASSPRPIFNEKLFF. In DNA, the CDR3 is TGTGCCAGCAGCCCTAGACCGATTTTTAATGAAAAACTGTTTTTT.

This rearrangement joins TRBV12-3 or TRBV12-4 to TRBJ2-3, with a possible D match to TRBD2 (6 bases). This CDR3 has 16 amino acids. Trimming took off 8 bases at V and 3 bases at J, with 21 bases between the two ends. For the CDR3, the DNA is TGTGCCAGCCAAGCGGGTGGGGGGTCGTCGACAGATACGCAGTATTTT. Its protein is CASQAGGGSSTDTQYF.